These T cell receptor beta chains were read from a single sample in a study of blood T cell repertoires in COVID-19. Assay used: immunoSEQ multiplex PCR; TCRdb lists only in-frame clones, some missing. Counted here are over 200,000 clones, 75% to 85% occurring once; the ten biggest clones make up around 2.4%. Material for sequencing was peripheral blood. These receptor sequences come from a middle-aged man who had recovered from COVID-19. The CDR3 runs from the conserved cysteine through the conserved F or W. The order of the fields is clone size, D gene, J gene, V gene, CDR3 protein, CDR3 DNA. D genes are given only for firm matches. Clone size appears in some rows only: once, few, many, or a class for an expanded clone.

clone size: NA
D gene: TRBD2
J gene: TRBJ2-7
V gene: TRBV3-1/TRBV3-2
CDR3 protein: CASSRLAGDHEQYF
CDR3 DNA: TGTGCCAGCAGCCGGCTAGCGGGAGACCACGAGCAGTACTTC

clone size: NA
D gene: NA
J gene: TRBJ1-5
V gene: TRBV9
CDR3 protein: CASSPRPRTQINQPQHF
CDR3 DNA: TGTGCCAGCAGCCCAAGACCCCGGACACAAATCAATCAGCCCCAGCATTTT

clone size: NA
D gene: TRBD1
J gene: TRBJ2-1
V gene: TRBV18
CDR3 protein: CASSPVRDTGAPYNEQFF
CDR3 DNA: TGTGCCAGCTCACCCGTTCGGGACACAGGGGCCCCCTACAATGAGCAGTTCTTC

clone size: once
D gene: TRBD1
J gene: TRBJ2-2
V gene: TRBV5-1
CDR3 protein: CASSFEQGDTGELFF
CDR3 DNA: TGCGCCAGCAGCTTCGAACAGGGGGACACCGGGGAGCTGTTTTTT

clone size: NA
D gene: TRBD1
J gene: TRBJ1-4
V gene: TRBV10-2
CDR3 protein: CASSRQGVREKLFF
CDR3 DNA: TGCGCCAGTAGCCGACAGGGGGTTCGCGAAAAACTGTTTTTT

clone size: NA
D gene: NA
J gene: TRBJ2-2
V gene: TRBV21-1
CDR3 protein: CASSKSLSWTSGEPNTGELFF
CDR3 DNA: TGTGCCAGCAGCAAAAGCCTGTCGTGGACTAGCGGGGAACCGAACACCGGGGAGCTGTTTTTT

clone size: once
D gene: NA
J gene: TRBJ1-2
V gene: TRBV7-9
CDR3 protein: CASSLPGTNYGYTF
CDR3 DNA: TGTGCCAGCAGCTTACCAGGGACTAACTATGGCTACACCTTC

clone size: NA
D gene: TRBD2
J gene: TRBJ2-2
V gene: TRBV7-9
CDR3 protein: CASSSPLSGGAGTGELFF
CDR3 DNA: TGTGCCAGCAGCTCTCCTCTTAGCGGGGGGGCTGGCACCGGGGAGCTGTTTTTT

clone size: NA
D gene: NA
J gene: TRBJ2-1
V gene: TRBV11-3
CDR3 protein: CASSLKGRSSYNEQFF
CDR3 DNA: TGTGCCAGCAGCTTGAAGGGGAGGAGCTCCTACAATGAGCAGTTCTTC

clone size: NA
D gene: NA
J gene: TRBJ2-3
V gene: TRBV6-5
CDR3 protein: CASSYSMIASDTQYF
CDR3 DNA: TGTGCCAGCAGTTACTCGATGATAGCATCGGATACGCAGTATTTT

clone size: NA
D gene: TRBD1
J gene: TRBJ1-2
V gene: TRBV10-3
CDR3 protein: CAITTTRGQSDSYGYTF
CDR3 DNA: TGTGCCATCACGACTACCCGGGGACAGTCAGATTCCTATGGCTACACCTTC

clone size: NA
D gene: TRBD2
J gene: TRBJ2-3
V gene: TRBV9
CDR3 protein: CASSARASGSVDTQYF
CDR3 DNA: TGTGCCAGCAGCGCGCGGGCTAGCGGGAGCGTAGATACGCAGTATTTT

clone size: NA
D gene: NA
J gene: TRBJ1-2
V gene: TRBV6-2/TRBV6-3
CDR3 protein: CASSLSDKYGYTF
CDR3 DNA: TGTGCCAGCAGCCTCTCGGACAAGTATGGCTACACCTTC

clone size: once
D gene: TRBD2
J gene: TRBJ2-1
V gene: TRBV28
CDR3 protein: CASSTSGTLSYNEQFF
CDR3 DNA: TGTGCCAGCAGTACTAGCGGGACACTTTCCTACAATGAGCAGTTCTTC

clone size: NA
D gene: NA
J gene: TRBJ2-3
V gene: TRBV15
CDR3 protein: CATSRAADTQYF
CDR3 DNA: TGTGCCACCAGCAGAGCCGCGGATACGCAGTATTTT

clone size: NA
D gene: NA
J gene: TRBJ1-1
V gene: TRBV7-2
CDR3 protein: CASSLVYRNTEAFF
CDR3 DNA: TGTGCCAGCAGCTTAGTGTACAGGAACACTGAAGCTTTCTTT

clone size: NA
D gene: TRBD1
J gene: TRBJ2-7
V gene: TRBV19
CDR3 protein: CASSLTGGSYEQYF
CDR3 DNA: TGTGCCAGTAGCCTGACAGGGGGCTCCTACGAGCAGTACTTC

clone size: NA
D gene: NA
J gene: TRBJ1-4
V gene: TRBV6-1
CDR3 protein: CASSEGQGVVKLFF
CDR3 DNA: TGTGCCAGCAGTGAAGGGCAGGGCGTAGTAAAACTGTTTTTT

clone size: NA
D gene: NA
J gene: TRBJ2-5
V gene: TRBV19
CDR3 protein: CASSIVHLASKETQYF
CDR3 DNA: TGTGCCAGTAGTATAGTTCATCTAGCGAGCAAAGAGACCCAGTACTTC

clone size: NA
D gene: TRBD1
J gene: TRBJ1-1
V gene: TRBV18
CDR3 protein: CASSPRRDRGSEAFF
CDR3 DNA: TGTGCCAGCTCACCCCGACGGGACAGAGGTTCGGAAGCTTTCTTT

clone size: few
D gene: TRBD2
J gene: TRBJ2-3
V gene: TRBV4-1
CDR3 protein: CASSQGGGESTDTQYF
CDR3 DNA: TGCGCCAGCAGCCAAGGCGGGGGGGAGAGCACAGATACGCAGTATTTT

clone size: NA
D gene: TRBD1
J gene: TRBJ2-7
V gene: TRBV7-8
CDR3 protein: CASSSQRQGARPISVEQYF
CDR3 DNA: TGTGCCAGCAGCTCGCAACGACAGGGGGCCAGACCCATCAGTGTCGAGCAGTACTTC